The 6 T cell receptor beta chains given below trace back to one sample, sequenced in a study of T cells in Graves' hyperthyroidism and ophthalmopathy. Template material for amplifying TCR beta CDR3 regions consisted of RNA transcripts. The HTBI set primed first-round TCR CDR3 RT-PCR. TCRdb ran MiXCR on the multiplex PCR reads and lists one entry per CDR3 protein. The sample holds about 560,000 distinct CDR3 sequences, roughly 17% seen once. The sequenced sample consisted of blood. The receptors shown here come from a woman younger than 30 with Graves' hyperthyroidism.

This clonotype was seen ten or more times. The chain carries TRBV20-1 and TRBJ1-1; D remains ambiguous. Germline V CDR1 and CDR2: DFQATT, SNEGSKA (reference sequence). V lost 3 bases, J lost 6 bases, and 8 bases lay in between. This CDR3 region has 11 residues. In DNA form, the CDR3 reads TGCAGTGCTAGCAGAGCGGCTGAAGCTTTCTTT. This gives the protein CSASRAAEAFF.

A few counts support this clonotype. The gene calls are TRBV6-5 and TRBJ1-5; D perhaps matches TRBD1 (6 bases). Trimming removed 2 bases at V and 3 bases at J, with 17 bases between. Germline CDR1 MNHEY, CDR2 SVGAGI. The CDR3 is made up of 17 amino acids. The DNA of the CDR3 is TGTGCCAGCAGTTACCCCCAAGGGGGTCGGGACAATCAGCCCCAGCATTTT. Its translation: CASSYPQGGRDNQPQHF.

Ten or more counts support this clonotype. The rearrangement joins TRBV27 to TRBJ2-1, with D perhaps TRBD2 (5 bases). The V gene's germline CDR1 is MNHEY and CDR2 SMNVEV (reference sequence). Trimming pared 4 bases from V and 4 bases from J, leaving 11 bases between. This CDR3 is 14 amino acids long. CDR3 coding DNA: TGTGCCAGCAGTTCCCCCGAGCGGTACAATGAGCAGTTCTTC. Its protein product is CASSSPERYNEQFF.

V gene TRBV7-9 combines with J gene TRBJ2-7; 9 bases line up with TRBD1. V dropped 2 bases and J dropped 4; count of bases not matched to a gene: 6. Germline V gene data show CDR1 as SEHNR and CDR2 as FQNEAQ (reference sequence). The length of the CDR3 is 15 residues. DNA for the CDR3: TGTGCCAGCAGCTTAATCGGGACAGGGAATTACGAGCAGTACTTC. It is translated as CASSLIGTGNYEQYF.

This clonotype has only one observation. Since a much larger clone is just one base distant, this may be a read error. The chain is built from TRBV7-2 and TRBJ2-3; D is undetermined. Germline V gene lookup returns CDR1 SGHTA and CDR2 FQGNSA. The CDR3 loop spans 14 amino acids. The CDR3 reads CPSSLILNPDTQYF. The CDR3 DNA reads TGTCCCAGCAGCTTAATCCTGAACCCAGATACGCAGTATTTT. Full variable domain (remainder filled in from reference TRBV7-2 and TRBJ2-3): GAGVSQSPSNKVTEKGKDVELRCDPISGHTALYWYRQSLGQGLEFLIYFQGNSAPDKSGLPSDRFSAERTGGSVSTLTIQRTQQEDSAVYLCPSSLILNPDTQYFGPGTRLTVL.

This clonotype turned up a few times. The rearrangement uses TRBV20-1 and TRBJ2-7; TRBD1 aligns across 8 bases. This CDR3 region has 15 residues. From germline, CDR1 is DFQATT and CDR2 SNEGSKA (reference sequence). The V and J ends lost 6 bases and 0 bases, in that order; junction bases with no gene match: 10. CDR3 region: CSAKTTGQASYEQYF. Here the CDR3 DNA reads TGCAGTGCCAAAACAACGGGACAGGCCTCCTACGAGCAGTACTTC.